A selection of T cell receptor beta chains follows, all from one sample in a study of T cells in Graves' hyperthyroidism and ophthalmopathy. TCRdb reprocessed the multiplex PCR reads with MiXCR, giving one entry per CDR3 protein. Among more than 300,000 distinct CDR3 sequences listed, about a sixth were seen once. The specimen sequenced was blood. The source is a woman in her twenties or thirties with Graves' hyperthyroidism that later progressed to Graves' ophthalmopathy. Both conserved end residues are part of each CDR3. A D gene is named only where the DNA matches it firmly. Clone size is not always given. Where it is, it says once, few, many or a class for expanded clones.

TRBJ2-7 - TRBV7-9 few CASSLAYPSSSSYEQYF TGTGCCAGCAGCTTAGCGTATCCCTCGTCGAGCTCCTACGAGCAGTACTTC
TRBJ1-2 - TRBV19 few CASSISGTGGYTF TGTGCCAGTAGTATATCTGGGACCGGTGGCTACACCTTC
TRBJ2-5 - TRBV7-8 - CASSLIGEQAGWETQYF TGTGCCAGCAGCTTAATAGGAGAACAGGCGGGATGGGAGACCCAGTACTTC
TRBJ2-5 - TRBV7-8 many CASSLVGLPQETQYF TGTGCCAGCAGCTTAGTCGGCCTACCCCAAGAGACCCAGTACTTC
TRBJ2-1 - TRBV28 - CASRGSGHVSSYNEQFF TGTGCCAGCAGAGGCTCGGGCCACGTGAGCTCCTACAATGAGCAGTTCTTC
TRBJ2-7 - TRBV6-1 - CASKMGRGLWEQYF TGTGCCAGCAAGATGGGGCGGGGACTTTGGGAGCAGTACTTC
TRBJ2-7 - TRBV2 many CASSPPGPLNSYEQYF TGTGCCAGCAGTCCTCCGGGCCCCCTTAACTCCTACGAGCAGTACTTC
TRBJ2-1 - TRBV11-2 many CASSLALARGRFGEQFF TGTGCCAGCAGCTTAGCTCTAGCCAGGGGTAGGTTTGGTGAGCAGTTCTTC
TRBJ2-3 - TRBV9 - CASSPTSLDTDTQYF TGTGCCAGCAGCCCTACTAGCCTCGACACAGATACGCAGTATTTT
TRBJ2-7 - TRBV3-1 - CASSLTDSSHFYEQYF TGTGCCAGCAGCCTCACAGACTCTAGTCACTTCTACGAGCAGTACTTC
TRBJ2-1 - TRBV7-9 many CASSLSRSLTHEQFF TGTGCCAGCAGCCTTAGTAGGTCTCTAACACATGAGCAGTTCTTC
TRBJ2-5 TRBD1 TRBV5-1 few CASSSGTVKETQYF TGCGCCAGCAGCTCCGGGACAGTAAAAGAGACCCAGTACTTC
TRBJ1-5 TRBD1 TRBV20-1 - CSARDGTGGGNQPQHF TGCAGTGCTAGAGATGGCACAGGGGGAGGCAATCAGCCCCAGCATTTT
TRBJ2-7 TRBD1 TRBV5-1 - CASSFPRGTGVYEQYF TGCGCCAGCAGCTTCCCCCGAGGGACAGGGGTCTACGAGCAGTACTTC
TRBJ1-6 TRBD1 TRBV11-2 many CASSSRTGADNSPLHF TGTGCCAGCAGCTCGCGAACAGGGGCCGATAATTCACCCCTCCACTTT
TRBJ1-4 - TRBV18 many CASRQLNEKLFF TGTGCCAGCAGACAGCTCAATGAAAAACTGTTTTTT
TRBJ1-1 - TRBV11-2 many CASSGGILFDTEAFF TGTGCCAGCAGCGGGGGAATATTATTTGACACTGAAGCTTTCTTT
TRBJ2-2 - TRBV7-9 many CASSLDAGRNTGELFF TGTGCCAGCAGCTTAGACGCCGGGAGGAACACCGGGGAGCTGTTTTTT
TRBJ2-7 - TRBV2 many CASSEMGSPYEQYF TGTGCCAGCAGTGAAATGGGCAGCCCCTACGAGCAGTACTTC
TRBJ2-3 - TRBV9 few CASSATGPPSYTDTQYF TGTGCCAGCAGCGCTACAGGGCCACCATCGTACACAGATACGCAGTATTTT